This TCR beta chain is from a study of PD-L1 blockade in urothelial cancer. Study-level background: When patients started atezolizumab at some point between 2014 and 2015, it was given at 1,200 mg intravenously every 3 weeks. The analyses of blood took place 3 weeks (second dose) and 6 weeks after treatment start.

Per-patient samples, pretreatment and on-treatment, numbered 1 to 8. The method was immunoSEQ multiplex PCR; TCRdb's version includes in-frame clones alone and lacks a portion of them. The top ten clones hold 2.5% to 3.5% of a sample with more than 55,000 clones, 85% to 90% of them seen once. About this clone: Its antigen is not identified.

General observations from the study: Pretreatment TCR clonality in blood under the median foretold superior survival.

The CDR3 consists of 13 residues. CDR1 is MNHNY and CDR2 is SVGAGI in the germline V gene (reference sequence). The V and J ends lost 4 bases and 2 bases respectively, with 8 bases between them. This clonotype was sampled from a man in his forties or fifties with urothelial cancer. The chain combines TRBV6-6 with TRBJ2-5, with D unclear. Material: PBMCs, obtained around atezolizumab (anti-PD-L1) treatment. CDR3 sequence: CASSLTEQETQYF. The CDR3 DNA sequence: TGTGCCAGCAGTTTGACGGAGCAAGAGACCCAGTACTTC.